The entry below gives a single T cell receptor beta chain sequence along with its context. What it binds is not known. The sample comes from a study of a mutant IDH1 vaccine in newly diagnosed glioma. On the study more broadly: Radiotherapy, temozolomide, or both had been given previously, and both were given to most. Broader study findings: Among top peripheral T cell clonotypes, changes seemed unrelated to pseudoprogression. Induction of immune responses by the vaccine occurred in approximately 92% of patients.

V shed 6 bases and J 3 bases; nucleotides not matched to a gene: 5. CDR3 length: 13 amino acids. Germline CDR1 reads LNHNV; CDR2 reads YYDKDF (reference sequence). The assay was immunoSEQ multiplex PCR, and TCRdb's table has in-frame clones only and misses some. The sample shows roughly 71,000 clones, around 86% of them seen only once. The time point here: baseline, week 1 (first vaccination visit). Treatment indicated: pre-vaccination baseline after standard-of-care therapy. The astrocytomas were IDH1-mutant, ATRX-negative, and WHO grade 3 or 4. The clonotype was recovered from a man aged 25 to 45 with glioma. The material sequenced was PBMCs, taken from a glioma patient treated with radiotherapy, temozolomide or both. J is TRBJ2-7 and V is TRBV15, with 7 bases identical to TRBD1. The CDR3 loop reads CATSQGQIYEQYF. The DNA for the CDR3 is TGTGCCACCAGTCAGGGACAGATCTACGAGCAGTACTTC.